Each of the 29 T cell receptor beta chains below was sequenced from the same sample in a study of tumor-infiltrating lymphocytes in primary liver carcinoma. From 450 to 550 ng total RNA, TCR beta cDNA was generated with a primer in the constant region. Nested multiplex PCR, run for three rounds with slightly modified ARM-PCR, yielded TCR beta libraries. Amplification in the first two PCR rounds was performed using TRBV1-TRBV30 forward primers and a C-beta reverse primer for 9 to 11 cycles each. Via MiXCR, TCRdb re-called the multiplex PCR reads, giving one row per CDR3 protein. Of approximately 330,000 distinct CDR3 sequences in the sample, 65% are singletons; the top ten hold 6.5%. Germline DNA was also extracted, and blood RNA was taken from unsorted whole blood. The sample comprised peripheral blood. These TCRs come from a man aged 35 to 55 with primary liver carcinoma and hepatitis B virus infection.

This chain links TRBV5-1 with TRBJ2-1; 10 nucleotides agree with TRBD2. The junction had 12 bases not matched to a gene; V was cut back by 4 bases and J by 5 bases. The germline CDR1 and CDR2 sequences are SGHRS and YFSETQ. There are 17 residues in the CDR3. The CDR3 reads CASSHSLAGALNNEQFF. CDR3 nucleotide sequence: TGCGCCAGCAGCCATTCCCTAGCGGGAGCTCTGAACAATGAGCAGTTCTTC.

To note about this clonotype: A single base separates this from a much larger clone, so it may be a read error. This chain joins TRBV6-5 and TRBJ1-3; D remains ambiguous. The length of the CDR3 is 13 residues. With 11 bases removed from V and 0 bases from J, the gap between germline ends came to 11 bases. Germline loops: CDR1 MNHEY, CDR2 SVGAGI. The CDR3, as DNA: TGTGCCGGCCGTCTGAGCTCTGGAAACACCATATATTTT. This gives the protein CAGRLSSGNTIYF.

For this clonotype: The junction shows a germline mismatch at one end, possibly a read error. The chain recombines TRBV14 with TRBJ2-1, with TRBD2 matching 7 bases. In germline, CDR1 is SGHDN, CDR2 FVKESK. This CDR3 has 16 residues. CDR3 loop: CTSSQGNGRSYNEQFF. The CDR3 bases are TGTACCAGCAGCCAAGGTAACGGGAGGTCCTACAATGAGCAGTTCTTC.

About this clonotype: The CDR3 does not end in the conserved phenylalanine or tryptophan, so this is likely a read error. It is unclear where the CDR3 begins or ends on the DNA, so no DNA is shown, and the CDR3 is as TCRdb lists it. The CDR3 spells CASSRDRETHYS. V and J are TRBV11-2 and TRBJ2-5; no DNA check was done on the table's D call, TRBD1. CDR1 and CDR2 (germline): SGHAT, FQNNGV. Ends included, the CDR3 has 12 residues.

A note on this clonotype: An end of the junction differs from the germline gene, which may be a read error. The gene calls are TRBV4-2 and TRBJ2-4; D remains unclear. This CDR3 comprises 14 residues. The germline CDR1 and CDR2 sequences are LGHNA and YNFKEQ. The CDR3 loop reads CVSSQSETPNIQYF. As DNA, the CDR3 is TGTGTCAGCAGCCAATCGGAGACCCCAAACATTCAGTACTTC.

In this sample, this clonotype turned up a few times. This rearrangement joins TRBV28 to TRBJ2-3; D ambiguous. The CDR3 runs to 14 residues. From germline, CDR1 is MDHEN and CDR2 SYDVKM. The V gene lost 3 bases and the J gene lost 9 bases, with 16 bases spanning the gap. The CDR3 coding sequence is TGTGCCAGCAGTTTTTTCGACTGGAAAGTGACGCAGTATTTT. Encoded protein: CASSFFDWKVTQYF.

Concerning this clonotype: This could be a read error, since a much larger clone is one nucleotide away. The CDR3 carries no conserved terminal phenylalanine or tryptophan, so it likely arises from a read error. This CDR3 is CASSYSEQGHSPLHL. CDR3 DNA: TGTGCCAGCAGTTACTCTGAGCAGGGCCATTCACCCCTCCACCTT. The V gene is TRBV6-5, the J gene TRBJ1-6, with D possibly matching TRBD1 (5 bases). Germline V gene data show CDR1 as MNHEY and CDR2 as SVGAGI. This CDR3 is 15 amino acids long. Trimming removed 0 bases from V and 8 bases from J, with 11 bases in between.

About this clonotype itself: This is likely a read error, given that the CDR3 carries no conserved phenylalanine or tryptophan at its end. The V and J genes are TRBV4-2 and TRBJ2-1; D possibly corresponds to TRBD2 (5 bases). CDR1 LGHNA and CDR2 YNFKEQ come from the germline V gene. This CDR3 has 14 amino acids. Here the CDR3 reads CASSLGSSYNGQFL. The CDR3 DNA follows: TGTGCCAGCAGCCTTGGGAGCTCCTACAATGGGCAGTTCTTA.

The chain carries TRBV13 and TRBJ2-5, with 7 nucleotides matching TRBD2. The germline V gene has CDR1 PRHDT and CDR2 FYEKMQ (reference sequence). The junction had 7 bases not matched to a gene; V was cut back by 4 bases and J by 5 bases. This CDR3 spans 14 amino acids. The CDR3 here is CASSSPEGGETQYF. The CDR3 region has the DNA TGTGCCAGCAGCTCCCCAGAGGGAGGGGAGACCCAGTACTTC.

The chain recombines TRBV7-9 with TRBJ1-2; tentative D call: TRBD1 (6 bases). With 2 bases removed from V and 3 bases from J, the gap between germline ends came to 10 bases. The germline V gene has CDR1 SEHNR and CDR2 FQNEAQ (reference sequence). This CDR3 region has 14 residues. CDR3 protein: CASSLWGRDYGYTF. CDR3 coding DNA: TGTGCCAGCAGCTTATGGGGGCGCGACTATGGCTACACCTTC.

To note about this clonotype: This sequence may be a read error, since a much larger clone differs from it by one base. The CDR3 DNA reads TGTGTCAGCAGCAAACAAGGGGTGGGACAGCCCCAGCATTTT. This sequence encodes CVSSKQGVGQPQHF. The V and J genes are TRBV5-4 and TRBJ1-5; tentatively, D is TRBD1 (5 bases). The CDR3 spans 14 residues. Germline V gene sequence: CDR1 SGHNT, CDR2 YYREEE (reference sequence).

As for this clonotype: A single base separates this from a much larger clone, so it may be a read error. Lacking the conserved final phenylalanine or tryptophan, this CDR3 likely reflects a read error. The CDR3 reads CASGDTQETQYL. The CDR3 DNA reads as TGTGCCAGTGGGGACACTCAAGAGACCCAGTACCTC. The J gene is TRBJ2-5, the V gene TRBV6-5; D is perhaps TRBD1 (6 bases). CDR1 and CDR2 (germline): MNHEY, SVGAGI. This CDR3 region has 12 residues. Trimming stripped 9 bases from V and 2 bases from J, with 10 bases between.

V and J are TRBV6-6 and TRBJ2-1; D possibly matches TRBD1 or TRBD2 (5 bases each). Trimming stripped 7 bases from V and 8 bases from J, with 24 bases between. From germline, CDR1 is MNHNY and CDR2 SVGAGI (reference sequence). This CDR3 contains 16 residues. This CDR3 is CASITQGVEAAYEQFF. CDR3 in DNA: TGTGCCAGCATCACACAAGGGGTTGAAGCGGCGTATGAGCAGTTCTTC.

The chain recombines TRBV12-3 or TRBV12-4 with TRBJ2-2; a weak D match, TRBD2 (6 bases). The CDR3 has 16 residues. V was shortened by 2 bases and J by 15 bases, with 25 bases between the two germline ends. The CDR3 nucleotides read TGTGCCAGCAGTTTATATGCGGGACGGGGTCCCGGGGATATGTTTTTT. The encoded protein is CASSLYAGRGPGDMFF.

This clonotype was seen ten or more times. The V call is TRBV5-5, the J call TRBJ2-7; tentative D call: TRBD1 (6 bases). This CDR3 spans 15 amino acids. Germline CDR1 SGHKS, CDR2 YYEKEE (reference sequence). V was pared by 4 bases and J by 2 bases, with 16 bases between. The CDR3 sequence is CASSLPGQAAYEQYF. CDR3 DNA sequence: TGTGCCAGCAGCCTACCGGGACAAGCCGCCTACGAGCAGTACTTC.

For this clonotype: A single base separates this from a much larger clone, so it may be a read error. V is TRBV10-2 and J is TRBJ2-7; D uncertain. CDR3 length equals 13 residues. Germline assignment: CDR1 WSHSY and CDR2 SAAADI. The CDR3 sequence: CDSSENTQREQYF. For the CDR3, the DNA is TGCGACAGCAGTGAGAATACACAACGCGAGCAGTACTTC.

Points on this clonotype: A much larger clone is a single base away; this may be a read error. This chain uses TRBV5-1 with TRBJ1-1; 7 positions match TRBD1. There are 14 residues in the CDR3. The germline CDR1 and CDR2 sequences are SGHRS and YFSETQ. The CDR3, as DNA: TGCACCAGCAGCTTAGGACAGGCCGGAAGTGAAGCTTTCTTT. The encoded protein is CTSSLGQAGSEAFF. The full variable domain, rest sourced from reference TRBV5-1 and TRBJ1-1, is KAGVTQTPRYLIKTRGQQVTLSCSPISGHRSVSWYQQTPGQGLQFLFEYFSETQRNKGNFPGRFSGRQFSNSRSEMNVSTLELGDSALYLCTSSLGQAGSEAFFGQGTRLTVV.

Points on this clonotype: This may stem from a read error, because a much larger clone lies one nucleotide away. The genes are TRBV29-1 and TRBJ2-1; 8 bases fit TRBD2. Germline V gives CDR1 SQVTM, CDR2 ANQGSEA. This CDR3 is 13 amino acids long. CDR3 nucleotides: TGCAGCGTTGTTGCGGGAGGCCTAGGTGAGCAGTTATTC. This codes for CSVVAGGLGEQLF.

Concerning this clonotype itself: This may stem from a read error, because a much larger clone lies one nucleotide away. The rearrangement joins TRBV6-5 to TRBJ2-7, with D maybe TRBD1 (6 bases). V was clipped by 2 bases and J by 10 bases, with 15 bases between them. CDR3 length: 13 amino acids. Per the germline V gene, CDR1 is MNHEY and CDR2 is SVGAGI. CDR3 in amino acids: CASSYITAGVQYF. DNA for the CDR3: TGTGCCAGCAGTTACATAACGGCAGGGGTTCAGTACTTC.

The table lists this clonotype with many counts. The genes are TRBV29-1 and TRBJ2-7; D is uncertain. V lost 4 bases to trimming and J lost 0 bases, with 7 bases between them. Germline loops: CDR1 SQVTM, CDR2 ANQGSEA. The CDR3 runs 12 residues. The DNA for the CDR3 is TGCAGCGTTGCCCACATCTCCTACGAGCAGTACTTC. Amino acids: CSVAHISYEQYF.

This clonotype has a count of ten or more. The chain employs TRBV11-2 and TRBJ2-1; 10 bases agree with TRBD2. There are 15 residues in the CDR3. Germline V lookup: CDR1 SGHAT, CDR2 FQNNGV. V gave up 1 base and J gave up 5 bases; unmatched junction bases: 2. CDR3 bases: TGTGCCAGCAGCTTAGGAGCGGGAGGGAACAATGAGCAGTTCTTC. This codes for CASSLGAGGNNEQFF.

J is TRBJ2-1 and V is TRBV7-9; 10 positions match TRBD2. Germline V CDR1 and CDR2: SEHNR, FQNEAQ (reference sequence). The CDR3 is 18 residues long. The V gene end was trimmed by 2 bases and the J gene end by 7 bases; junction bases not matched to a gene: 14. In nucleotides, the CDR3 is TGTGCCAGCAGCTTACGTCTAGCGGGAGAGGTAAAAGGTAATGAGCAGTTCTTC. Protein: CASSLRLAGEVKGNEQFF.

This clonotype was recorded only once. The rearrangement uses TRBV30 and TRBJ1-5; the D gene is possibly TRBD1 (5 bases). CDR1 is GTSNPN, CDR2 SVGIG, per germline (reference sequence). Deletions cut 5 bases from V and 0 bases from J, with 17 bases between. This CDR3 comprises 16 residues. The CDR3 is CAWGSGLINSNQPQHF. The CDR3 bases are TGTGCCTGGGGTTCGGGGCTCATTAATAGCAATCAGCCCCAGCATTTT.

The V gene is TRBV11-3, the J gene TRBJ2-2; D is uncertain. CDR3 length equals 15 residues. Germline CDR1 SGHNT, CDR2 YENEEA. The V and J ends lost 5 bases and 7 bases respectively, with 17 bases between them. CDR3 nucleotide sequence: TGTGCCAGCAGCATAGGGATAGGGTCGGGCGGGGAGCTGTTTTTT. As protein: CASSIGIGSGGELFF.

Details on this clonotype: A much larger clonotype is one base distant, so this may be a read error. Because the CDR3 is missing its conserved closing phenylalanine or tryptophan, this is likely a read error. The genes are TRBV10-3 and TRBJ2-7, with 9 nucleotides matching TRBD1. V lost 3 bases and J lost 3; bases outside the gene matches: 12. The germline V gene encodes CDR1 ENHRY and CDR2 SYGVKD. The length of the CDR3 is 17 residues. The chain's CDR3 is CAISEPRTGTGFYEQYS. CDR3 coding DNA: TGTGCCATCAGTGAACCGAGAACCGGGACAGGGTTCTACGAGCAGTACTCC.

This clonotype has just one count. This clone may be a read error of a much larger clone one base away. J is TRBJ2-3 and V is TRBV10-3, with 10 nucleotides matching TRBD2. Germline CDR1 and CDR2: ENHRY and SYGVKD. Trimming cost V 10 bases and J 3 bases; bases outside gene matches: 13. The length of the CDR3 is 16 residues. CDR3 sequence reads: CASSTGASGSTDTQYF. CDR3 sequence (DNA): TGTGCCAGCTCAACCGGGGCTAGCGGGAGTACAGATACGCAGTATTTT.

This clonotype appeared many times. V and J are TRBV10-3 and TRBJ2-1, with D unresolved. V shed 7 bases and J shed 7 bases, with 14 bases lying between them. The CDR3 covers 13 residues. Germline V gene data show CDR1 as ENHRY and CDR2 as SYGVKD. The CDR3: CAITAVGVNEQFF. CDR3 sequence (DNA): TGTGCCATCACGGCGGTTGGGGTAAATGAGCAGTTCTTC.

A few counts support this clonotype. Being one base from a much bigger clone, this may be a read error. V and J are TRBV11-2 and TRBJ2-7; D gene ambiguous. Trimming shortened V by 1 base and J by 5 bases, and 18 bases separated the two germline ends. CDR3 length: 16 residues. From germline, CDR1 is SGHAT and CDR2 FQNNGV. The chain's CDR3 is CASSLVSSGPQDEQYF. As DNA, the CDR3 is TGTGCCAGCAGCTTAGTATCCTCAGGTCCTCAAGACGAGCAGTACTTC.

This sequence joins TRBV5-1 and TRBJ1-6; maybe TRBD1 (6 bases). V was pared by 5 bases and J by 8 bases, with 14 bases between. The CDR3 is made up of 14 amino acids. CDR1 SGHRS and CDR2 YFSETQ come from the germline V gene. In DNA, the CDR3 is TGCGCCAGCAGACCGGGACATGGGGATTCACCCCTCCACTTT. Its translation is CASRPGHGDSPLHF.